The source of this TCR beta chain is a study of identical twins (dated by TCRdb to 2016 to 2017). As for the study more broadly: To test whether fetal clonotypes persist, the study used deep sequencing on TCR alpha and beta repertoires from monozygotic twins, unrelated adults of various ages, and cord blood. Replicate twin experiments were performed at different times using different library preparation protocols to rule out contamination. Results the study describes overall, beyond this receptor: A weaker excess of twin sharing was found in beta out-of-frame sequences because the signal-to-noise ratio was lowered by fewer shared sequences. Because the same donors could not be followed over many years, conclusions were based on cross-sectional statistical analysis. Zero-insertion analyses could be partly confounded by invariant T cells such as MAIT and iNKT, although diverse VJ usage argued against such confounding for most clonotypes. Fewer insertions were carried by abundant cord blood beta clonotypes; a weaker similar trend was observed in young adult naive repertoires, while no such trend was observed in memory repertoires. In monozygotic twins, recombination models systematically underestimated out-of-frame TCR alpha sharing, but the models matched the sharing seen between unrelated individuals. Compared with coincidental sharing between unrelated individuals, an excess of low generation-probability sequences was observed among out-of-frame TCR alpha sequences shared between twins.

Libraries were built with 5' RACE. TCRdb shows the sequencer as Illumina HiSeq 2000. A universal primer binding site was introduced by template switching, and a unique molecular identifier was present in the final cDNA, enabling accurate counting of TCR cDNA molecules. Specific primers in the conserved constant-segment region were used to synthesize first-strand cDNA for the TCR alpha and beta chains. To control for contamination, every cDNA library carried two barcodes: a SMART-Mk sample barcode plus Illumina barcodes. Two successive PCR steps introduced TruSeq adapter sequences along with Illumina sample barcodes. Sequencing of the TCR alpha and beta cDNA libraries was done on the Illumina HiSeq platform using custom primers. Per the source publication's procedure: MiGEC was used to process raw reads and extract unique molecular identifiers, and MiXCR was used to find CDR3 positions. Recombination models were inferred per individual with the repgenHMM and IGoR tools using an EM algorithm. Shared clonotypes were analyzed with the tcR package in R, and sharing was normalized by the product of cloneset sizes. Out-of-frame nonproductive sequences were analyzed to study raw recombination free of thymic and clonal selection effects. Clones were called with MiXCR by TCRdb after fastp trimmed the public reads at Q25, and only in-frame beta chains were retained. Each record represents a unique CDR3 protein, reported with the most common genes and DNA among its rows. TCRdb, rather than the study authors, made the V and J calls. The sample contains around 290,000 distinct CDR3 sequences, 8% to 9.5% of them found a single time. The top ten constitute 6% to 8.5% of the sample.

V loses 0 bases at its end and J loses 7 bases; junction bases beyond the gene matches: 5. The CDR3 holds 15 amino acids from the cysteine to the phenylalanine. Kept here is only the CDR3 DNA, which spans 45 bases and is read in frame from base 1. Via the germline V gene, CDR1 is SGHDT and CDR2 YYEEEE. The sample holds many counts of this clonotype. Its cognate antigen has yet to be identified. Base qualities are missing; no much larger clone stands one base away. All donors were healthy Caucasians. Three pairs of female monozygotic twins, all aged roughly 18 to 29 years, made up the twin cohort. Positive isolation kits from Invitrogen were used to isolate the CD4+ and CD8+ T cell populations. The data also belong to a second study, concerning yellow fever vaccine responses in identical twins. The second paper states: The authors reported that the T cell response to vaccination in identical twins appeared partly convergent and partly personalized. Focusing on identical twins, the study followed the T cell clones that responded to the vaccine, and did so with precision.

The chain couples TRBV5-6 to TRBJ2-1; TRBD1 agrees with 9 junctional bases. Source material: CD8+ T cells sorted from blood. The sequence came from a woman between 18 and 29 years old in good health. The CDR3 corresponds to CASSLGLQGANEQFF. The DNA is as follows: TGTGCCAGCAGCTTGGGACTACAGGGGGCAAATGAGCAGTTCTTC.